Following are 29 T cell receptor beta chains from one sample sequenced in a study of CD8 T cells in ankylosing spondylitis. TCRdb independently ran MiXCR on the 5' RACE reads; one entry per CDR3 protein. The sample comprises approximately 350,000 distinct CDR3 sequences, around 15% of which are singletons, and about 1% rests with the top ten. The sample consisted of blood, either unsorted or a sorted T cell fraction (not recorded which). These receptors came from a male donor with ankylosing spondylitis or in good health (not recorded which).

This clonotype was found once. The chain combines TRBV20-1 with TRBJ2-7, with a possible D match to TRBD2 (7 bases). This CDR3 contains 15 residues. Trimming took off 3 bases at V and 5 bases at J, with 20 bases between the two ends. From germline, CDR1 is DFQATT and CDR2 SNEGSKA (reference sequence). The CDR3, as DNA: TGCAGTGCTAGGTACCTGAAGGGGGGGCGAAACGAGCAGTACTTC. Its protein is CSARYLKGGRNEQYF.

The chain uses TRBV5-1 and TRBJ2-4; D might be TRBD1 or TRBD2, each matching 5 bases. Germline CDR1 is SGHRS and CDR2 is YFSETQ. The CDR3 covers 20 residues. V was cut by 2 bases and J by 1 base, with 25 bases left in between. The CDR3 sequence is CASSFAPGPAGIPAKNIQYF. The CDR3 nucleotides are TGCGCCAGCAGCTTTGCTCCGGGGCCCGCGGGCATCCCGGCCAAAAACATTCAGTACTTC.

This clonotype was found a few times. The rearrangement links TRBV12-3 or TRBV12-4 to TRBJ1-1; TRBD1 matches 7 bases. The CDR3 contains 17 residues. V was pared by 5 bases and J by 4 bases, with 16 bases of the junction left unmatched. CDR3 nucleotide sequence: TGTGCCAGCAGTCCCCGTAACAGGGGAAATAGGAGCACTGAAGCTTTCTTT. It translates to CASSPRNRGNRSTEAFF.

The chain combines TRBV11-3 with TRBJ2-1; either TRBD1 or TRBD2 may supply D (5 bases each). With 5 bases removed from V and 6 bases from J, the gap between germline ends came to 17 bases. The CDR3 consists of 15 residues. Germline V gene data show CDR1 as SGHNT and CDR2 as YENEEA. In DNA form, the CDR3 reads TGTGCCAGCAGCGCTCCGGGACGGAGTATCAATGAGCAGTTCTTC. It yields the protein CASSAPGRSINEQFF.

V and J are TRBV5-1 and TRBJ2-5; either TRBD1 or TRBD2 may supply D (5 bases each). V was trimmed by 5 bases and J by 4 bases, leaving 15 bases between them. The germline CDR1 and CDR2 sequences are SGHRS and YFSETQ. CDR3 length: 14 amino acids. As DNA, the CDR3 is TGCGCCAGCAGTAAAGAGGGTCAGGGAGAGACCCAGTACTTC. Its translation is CASSKEGQGETQYF.

V gene TRBV5-1 combines with J gene TRBJ2-1; TRBD2 matches at 8 bases. The germline V gene has CDR1 SGHRS and CDR2 YFSETQ. V shed 4 bases and J 3 bases; nucleotides not matched to a gene: 3. CDR3 size: 14 residues. CDR3 in DNA: TGCGCCAGCAGCATTAGCGGGGACTACAATGAGCAGTTCTTC. Amino acid sequence: CASSISGDYNEQFF.

This sequence joins TRBV5-6 and TRBJ2-7; 8 bases fit TRBD2. This CDR3 has 16 amino acids. Trimming removed 4 bases from V and 2 bases from J; junction bases left unmatched: 11. CDR1 SGHDT and CDR2 YYEEEE come from the germline V gene. CDR3 residues: CASSLRQRGKTYEQYF. The CDR3 coding sequence is TGTGCCAGCAGCCTTCGTCAGCGGGGGAAAACCTACGAGCAGTACTTC. Drawing the rest from reference TRBV5-6 and TRBJ2-7, the complete variable domain is DAGVTQSPTHLIKTRGQQVTLRCSPKSGHDTVSWYQQALGQGPQFIFQYYEEEERQRGNFPDRFSGHQFPNYSSELNVNALLLGDSALYLCASSLRQRGKTYEQYFGPGTRLTVT.

The chain links TRBV30 to TRBJ2-6; TRBD1 aligns across 9 bases. The CDR3 extends over 17 amino acids. V lost 4 bases and J lost 1; bases outside the gene matches: 8. Per germline, CDR1 GTSNPN and CDR2 SVGIG (reference sequence). The chain's CDR3 is CAWTGTGSGSGANVLTF. The CDR3 bases are TGTGCCTGGACCGGGACAGGGTCGGGTTCTGGGGCCAACGTCCTGACTTTC.

This clonotype was detected a few times. The chain is built from TRBV20-1 and TRBJ2-7; weak D call: TRBD1 (6 bases). The CDR3 spans 16 residues. V was clipped by 0 bases and J by 2 bases, with 17 bases between them. CDR1 and CDR2 from the germline V gene are DFQATT and SNEGSKA (reference sequence). CDR3: CSARDPTGPAPYEQYF. As DNA, the CDR3 is TGCAGTGCTAGAGATCCCACAGGGCCTGCTCCCTACGAGCAGTACTTC.

This rearrangement joins TRBV12-3 or TRBV12-4 to TRBJ1-1; D gene uncertain. CDR3 length: 13 residues. V lost 3 bases to trimming and J lost 6 bases, with 11 bases between them. The CDR3: CASSLGSGAEAFF. CDR3 nucleotide sequence: TGTGCCAGCAGTTTGGGGAGCGGGGCTGAAGCTTTCTTT.

CDR3 coding DNA: TGTGCCAGCAGCCAACCCGGAGGCTTGTTAAACATTCAGTACTTC. This sequence encodes CASSQPGGLLNIQYF. This chain connects TRBV4-2 to TRBJ2-4, with D possibly TRBD2 on 5 matching bases. V shed 2 bases and J shed 6 bases, with 14 bases lying between them. Germline CDR1 LGHNA, CDR2 YNFKEQ. The CDR3 extends over 15 amino acids.

This sequence joins TRBV6-1 and TRBJ2-7; 7 positions match TRBD2. This CDR3 region has 14 residues. J lost 4 bases, V lost 8 bases, and 11 bases had no gene match. The V gene's germline CDR1 is MNHNS and CDR2 SASEGT. The CDR3 coding sequence is TGTGCCAGCGTAAACCCGCGGGAGTCATACGAGCAGTACTTC. Its protein product is CASVNPRESYEQYF.

The chain recombines TRBV25-1 with TRBJ2-7; no clear D gene. V was pared by 0 bases and J by 7 bases, with 13 bases between. The CDR3 length is 14 residues. Germline assignment: CDR1 MGHDK and CDR2 SYGVNS. The CDR3 DNA follows: TGTGCCAGCAGTGAATACCCCCCTCGAGAAGAGCAGTACTTC. Encoded protein: CASSEYPPREEQYF.

CDR3 amino acids: CASSLQGKGYGYTF. The CDR3 DNA reads TGTGCCAGCAGTTTACAAGGGAAAGGCTATGGCTACACCTTC. The chain carries TRBV12-3 or TRBV12-4 and TRBJ1-2; the D is unclear. Deletions cut 2 bases from V and 4 bases from J, with 11 bases between. This CDR3 spans 14 amino acids.

This clonotype was observed a handful of times. The V gene is TRBV9, the J gene TRBJ1-6; D is possibly TRBD1 (5 bases). CDR1 is SGDLS, CDR2 YYNGEE, per germline. This CDR3 region has 12 residues. The V gene lost 4 bases and the J gene lost 10 bases, with 9 bases spanning the gap. The CDR3 nucleotides read TGTGCCAGCAGCTCTCAGGGCTCACCCCTCCACTTT. As protein: CASSSQGSPLHF.

This clonotype was recorded a few times. The gene calls are TRBV7-9 and TRBJ1-5, with a weak D call TRBD1 (6 bases). The CDR3 runs to 12 residues. The germline CDR1 and CDR2 sequences are SEHNR and FQNEAQ (reference sequence). Deletions cut 1 base from V and 9 bases from J, with 7 bases between. Here the CDR3 DNA reads TGTGCCAGCAGCTTAGAGGGGGGGCCCCAGCATTTT. Translation: CASSLEGGPQHF.

This clonotype was seen only a few times. The V gene is TRBV20-1, the J gene TRBJ2-3; 10 nucleotides match TRBD2. Germline lookup yields CDR1 DFQATT and CDR2 SNEGSKA (reference sequence). The CDR3 is made up of 14 amino acids. The J segment lost 3 bases and the V segment lost 4 bases, leaving 4 bases of the junction unmatched. The CDR3, as DNA: TGCAGTGCTACTAGCGGGAGAGGAACAGATACGCAGTATTTT. Translated, it gives CSATSGRGTDTQYF.

The J gene is TRBJ2-3, the V gene TRBV2; weak D call: TRBD1 (5 bases). Germline CDR1 is SNHLY and CDR2 is FYNNEI. The CDR3 has 15 amino acids. The V gene lost 11 bases and the J gene lost 4 bases, with 22 bases spanning the gap. CDR3 sequence (DNA): TGTGCCTCTCAGGGTGGGCCTGTAGTTGCAGATACGCAGTATTTT. Its protein is CASQGGPVVADTQYF.

This clonotype was counted a few times. This chain connects TRBV2 to TRBJ2-3; tentatively, D is TRBD2 (7 bases). The length of the CDR3 is 14 residues. Germline-derived CDR1 and CDR2 are SNHLY and FYNNEI. Trimming removed 3 bases from V and 6 bases from J, with 13 bases in between. CDR3 sequence reads: CASSEGGGPDTQYF. The CDR3 region has the DNA TGTGCCAGCAGTGAGGGGGGGGGCCCCGATACGCAGTATTTT.

V is TRBV3-1 and J is TRBJ1-4; unclear D gene. Germline-derived CDR1 and CDR2 are LGHDT and YNNKEL (reference sequence). Trimming left V 1 base short and J 3 bases short, with 12 bases between. CDR3 length equals 16 residues. The CDR3 DNA sequence: TGTGCCAGCAGCCAAGTTTTAAGGGCAGCTAATGAAAAACTGTTTTTT. Translating gives CASSQVLRAANEKLFF.

CDR3 coding DNA: TGTGCCAGTAGTATCGACCACTCCGGGGAGCTGTTTTTT. The encoded protein is CASSIDHSGELFF. The rearrangement joins TRBV19 to TRBJ2-2; unclear D gene. Trimming shortened V by 3 bases and J by 6 bases, and 8 bases separated the two germline ends. CDR1 is LNHDA and CDR2 is SQIVND in the germline V gene (reference sequence). This CDR3 spans 13 amino acids.

The V and J genes are TRBV5-1 and TRBJ2-5; 8 bases are a match to TRBD2. Trimming removed 0 bases from V and 4 bases from J; junction bases left unmatched: 8. CDR1 is SGHRS, CDR2 YFSETQ, per germline. The CDR3 sequence is 16 residues long. The CDR3 sequence is CASSLEGGRPIETQYF. DNA of the CDR3: TGCGCCAGCAGCTTGGAGGGCGGGAGGCCAATAGAGACCCAGTACTTC.

The gene calls are TRBV6-5 and TRBJ1-5, with TRBD1 identical over 8 bases. Germline V lookup: CDR1 MNHEY, CDR2 SVGAGI. This CDR3 is built from 15 residues. V shed 2 bases, J shed 3 bases, and the junction held 3 bases outside the gene matches. CDR3 protein: CASSYGGQDNQPQHF. The CDR3 coding sequence is TGTGCCAGCAGTTACGGGGGACAGGACAATCAGCCCCAGCATTTT.

This clonotype has just a few counts. The V and J genes are TRBV12-3 or TRBV12-4 and TRBJ2-3; no clear D. This CDR3 is 12 amino acids long. The V end lost 3 bases, the J end lost 9 bases, and 10 bases lay between the germline ends. CDR3 protein: CASSFAQSTQYF. Written as DNA, the CDR3 is TGTGCCAGCAGTTTCGCCCAGAGCACGCAGTATTTT.

Ten or more counts support this clonotype. The chain recombines TRBV20-1 with TRBJ2-5; 8 positions match TRBD1. V lost 1 base and J lost 4; bases outside the gene matches: 5. The CDR3 spans 14 residues. Germline lookup yields CDR1 DFQATT and CDR2 SNEGSKA (reference sequence). The CDR3 loop is CSARVNRGSETQYF. The CDR3 DNA is TGCAGTGCTAGAGTTAACAGGGGGTCAGAGACCCAGTACTTC.

The chain recombines TRBV3-1 with TRBJ2-1; 8 nucleotides match TRBD2. Germline values: CDR1 LGHDT, CDR2 YNNKEL (reference sequence). The junction had 11 bases not matched to a gene; V was cut back by 0 bases and J by 7 bases. This CDR3 has 17 residues. CDR3 protein: CASSQDVSGSLVNEQFF. CDR3 bases: TGTGCCAGCAGCCAAGACGTCAGCGGGAGCTTAGTGAATGAGCAGTTCTTC.

This clonotype was picked up a small number of times. The rearrangement uses TRBV5-5 and TRBJ1-1; D gene uncertain. Trimming removed 4 bases at V and 3 bases at J, with 10 bases between. Germline CDR1 reads SGHKS; CDR2 reads YYEKEE (reference sequence). The CDR3 covers 13 residues. The CDR3 region has the DNA TGTGCCAGCAGCCCTTCCCCGGACACTGAAGCTTTCTTT. It codes for CASSPSPDTEAFF.

This clonotype was counted only a few times. DNA of the CDR3: TGTGCCACCAGTGATAGGAGTAGGGGGACAGATACGCAGTATTTT. Protein product: CATSDRSRGTDTQYF. The genes are TRBV24-1 and TRBJ2-3; perhaps TRBD1 as D (6 bases). CDR3 size: 15 residues. Germline CDR1 is KGHDR and CDR2 is SFDVKD. The V end was cut by 3 bases, the J end by 3 bases, with 12 bases between.

The chain joins TRBV10-3 to TRBJ2-3; D is unresolved. The germline CDR1 and CDR2 sequences are ENHRY and SYGVKD. The V end lost 6 bases, the J end lost 0 bases, and 13 bases lay between the germline ends. CDR3 length equals 15 residues. CDR3 in amino acids: CAIRADGRSTDTQYF. CDR3 sequence (DNA): TGTGCCATCAGAGCTGACGGGCGCAGCACAGATACGCAGTATTTT.